This TCR beta chain is drawn from a study of siplizumab effects on memory and regulatory T cells. The CDR3 is 14 residues long. V dropped 1 base and J dropped 1 base, with 8 bases sitting between them. This clone was counted once. TCRdb keeps only in-frame clones here, not all; method: immunoSEQ multiplex PCR. There are more than 95,000 clones in the sample; about 93% occur only once, and around 0.62% lies in the top ten. The sequence was obtained from a human donor in good health. This rearrangement joins TRBV5-3 to TRBJ1-1, with a possible D match to TRBD1 (6 bases). TRBV5-3 is reported as an ORF; its role is uncertain. The sample comprised Tregs sorted from blood. CDR3 nucleotides: TGTGCCAGAAGCTTGAGGACAGAGAACACTGAAGCTTTCTTT. It specifies CARSLRTENTEAFF.